Included here is one TCR beta chain sequence, with context. The antigen remains unidentified. These data originate in a study of regulatory T cells in long-lasting Graves disease. Study results and caveats: Among the persistent patients, 2,741 public clonotypes were shared, more than the 950 to 1,000 shared among new patients.

Time point noted: newly diagnosed GD, antithyroid drugs for less than 3 months. Generation of the TCR library employed RNA extracted from PBMCs. Relying on iRepertoire HTBI primers and Arm-PCR of CDR3 regions, the team built TCR beta libraries. TCRdb processed the multiplex PCR reads anew with MiXCR; each CDR3 protein has one entry. The repertoire has about 240,000 distinct CDR3 sequences, around 20% of them found once; the top ten carry approximately 15%. This clonotype was sampled from a female donor with Graves disease. The source material was peripheral blood mononuclear cells (PBMCs), sampled at new diagnosis, from a patient treated with antithyroid drugs.

CDR3 residues: CASSGLGDRGRRTQYF. Here the CDR3 DNA reads TGTGCCAGCAGTGGTTTAGGGGACAGGGGGCGCCGTACCCAGTACTTC. The chain combines TRBV2 with TRBJ2-5; TRBD1 agrees at 12 bases. The junction had 11 bases not matched to a gene; V was cut back by 4 bases and J by 8 bases. The CDR3 is made up of 16 amino acids. Germline assignment: CDR1 SNHLY and CDR2 FYNNEI.